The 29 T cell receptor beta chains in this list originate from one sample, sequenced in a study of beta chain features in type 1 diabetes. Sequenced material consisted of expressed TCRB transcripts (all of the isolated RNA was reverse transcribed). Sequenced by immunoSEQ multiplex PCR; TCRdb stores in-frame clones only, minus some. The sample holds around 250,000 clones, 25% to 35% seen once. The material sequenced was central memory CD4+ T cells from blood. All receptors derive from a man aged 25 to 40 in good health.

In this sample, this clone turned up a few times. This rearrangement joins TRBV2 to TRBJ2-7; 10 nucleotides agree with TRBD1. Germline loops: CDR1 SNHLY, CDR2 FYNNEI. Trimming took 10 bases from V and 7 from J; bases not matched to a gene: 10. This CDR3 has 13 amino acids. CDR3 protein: CAIARDRGREQYF. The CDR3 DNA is TGTGCCATTGCCCGGGACAGGGGTAGAGAGCAGTACTTC.

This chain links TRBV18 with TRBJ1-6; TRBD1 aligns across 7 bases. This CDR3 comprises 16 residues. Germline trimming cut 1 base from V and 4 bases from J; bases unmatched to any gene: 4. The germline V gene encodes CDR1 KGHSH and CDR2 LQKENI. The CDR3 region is CASSPRDSRYNSPLHF. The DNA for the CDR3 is TGTGCCAGCTCACCACGGGACAGCAGATATAATTCACCCCTCCACTTT.

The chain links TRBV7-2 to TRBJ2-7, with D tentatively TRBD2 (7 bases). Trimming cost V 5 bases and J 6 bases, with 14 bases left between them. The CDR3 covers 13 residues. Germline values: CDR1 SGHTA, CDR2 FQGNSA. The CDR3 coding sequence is TGTGCCAGCAGCGGGGGGGCTGGTGGCGAGCAGTACTTC. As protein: CASSGGAGGEQYF.

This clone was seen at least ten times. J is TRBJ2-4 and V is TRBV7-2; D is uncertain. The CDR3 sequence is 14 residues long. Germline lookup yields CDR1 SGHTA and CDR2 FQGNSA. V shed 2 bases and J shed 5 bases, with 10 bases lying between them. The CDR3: CASSLRAGENIQYF. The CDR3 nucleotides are TGTGCCAGCAGCTTACGCGCCGGCGAAAACATTCAGTACTTC.

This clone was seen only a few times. CDR3 DNA sequence: TGCAGCGTTAGACGGACTAGCACAGATACGCAGTATTTT. As protein: CSVRRTSTDTQYF. This chain joins TRBV29-1 and TRBJ2-3; a possible D gene is TRBD2 (5 bases). Trimming left V 5 bases short and J 0 bases short, with 9 bases between. Germline CDR1 is SQVTM and CDR2 is ANQGSEA. The CDR3 has 13 residues.

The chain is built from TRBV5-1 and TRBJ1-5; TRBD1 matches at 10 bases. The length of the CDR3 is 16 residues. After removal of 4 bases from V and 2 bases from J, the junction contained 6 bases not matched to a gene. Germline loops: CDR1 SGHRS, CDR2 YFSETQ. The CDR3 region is CASSRAGTGGNQPQHF. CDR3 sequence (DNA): TGCGCCAGCAGCCGTGCCGGGACAGGGGGCAATCAGCCCCAGCATTTT.

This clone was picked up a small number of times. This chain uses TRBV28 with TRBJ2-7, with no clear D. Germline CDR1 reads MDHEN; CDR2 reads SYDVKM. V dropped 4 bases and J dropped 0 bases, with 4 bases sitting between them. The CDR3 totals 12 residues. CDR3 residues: CASSYSSYEQYF. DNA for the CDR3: TGTGCCAGCAGTTATAGCTCCTACGAGCAGTACTTC.

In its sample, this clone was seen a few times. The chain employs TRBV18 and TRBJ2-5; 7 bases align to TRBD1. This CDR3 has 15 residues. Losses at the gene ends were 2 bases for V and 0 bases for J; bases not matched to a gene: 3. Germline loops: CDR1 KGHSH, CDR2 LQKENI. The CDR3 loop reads CASSPRGQYQETQYF. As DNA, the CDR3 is TGTGCCAGCTCACCAAGGGGACAGTACCAAGAGACCCAGTACTTC.

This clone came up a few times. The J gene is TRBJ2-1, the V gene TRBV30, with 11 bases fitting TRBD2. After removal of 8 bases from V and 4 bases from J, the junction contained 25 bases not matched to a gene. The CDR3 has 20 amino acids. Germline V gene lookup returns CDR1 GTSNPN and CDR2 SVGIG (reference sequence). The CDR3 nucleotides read TGTGCCCCCCAAATGAAGGGGCAGCCAGCTAGCGGGGGGCCTTACAATGAGCAGTTCTTC. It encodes CAPQMKGQPASGGPYNEQFF.

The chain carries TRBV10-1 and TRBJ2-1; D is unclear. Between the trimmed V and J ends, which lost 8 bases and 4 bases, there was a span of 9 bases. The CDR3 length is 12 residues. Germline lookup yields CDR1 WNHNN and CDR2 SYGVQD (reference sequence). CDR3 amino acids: CASGDGYNEQFF. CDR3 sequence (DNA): TGCGCCAGCGGGGATGGATACAATGAGCAGTTCTTC.

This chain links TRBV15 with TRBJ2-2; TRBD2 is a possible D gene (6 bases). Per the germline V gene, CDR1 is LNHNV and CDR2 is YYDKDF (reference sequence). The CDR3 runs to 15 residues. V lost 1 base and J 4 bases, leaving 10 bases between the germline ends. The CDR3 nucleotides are TGTGCCACCAGCAGAGGTGACGGGAGCACCGGGGAGCTGTTTTTT. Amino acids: CATSRGDGSTGELFF.

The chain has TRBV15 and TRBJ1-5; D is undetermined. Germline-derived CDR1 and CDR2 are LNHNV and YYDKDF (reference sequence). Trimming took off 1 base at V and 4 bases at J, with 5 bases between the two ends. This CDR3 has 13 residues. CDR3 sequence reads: CATSRGVNQPQHF. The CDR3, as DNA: TGTGCCACCAGCAGAGGGGTTAATCAGCCCCAGCATTTT.

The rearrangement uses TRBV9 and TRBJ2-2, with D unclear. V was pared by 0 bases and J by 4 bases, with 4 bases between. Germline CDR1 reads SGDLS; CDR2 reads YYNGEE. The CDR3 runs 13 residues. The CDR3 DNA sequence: TGTGCCAGCAGCGTAGACAGCACCGGGGAGCTGTTTTTT. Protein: CASSVDSTGELFF.

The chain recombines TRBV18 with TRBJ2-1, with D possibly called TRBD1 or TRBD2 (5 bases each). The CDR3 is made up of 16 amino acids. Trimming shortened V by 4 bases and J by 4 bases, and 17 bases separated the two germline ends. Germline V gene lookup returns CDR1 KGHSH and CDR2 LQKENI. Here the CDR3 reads CASSHSRDPSYNEQFF. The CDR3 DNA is TGTGCCAGCTCACACTCCCGGGACCCATCATACAATGAGCAGTTCTTC.

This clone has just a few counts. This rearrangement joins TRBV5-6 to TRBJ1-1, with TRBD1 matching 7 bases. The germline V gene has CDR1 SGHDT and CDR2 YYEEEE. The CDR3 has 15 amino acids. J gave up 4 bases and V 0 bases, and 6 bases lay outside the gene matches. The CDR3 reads CASSLEGRGTTEAFF. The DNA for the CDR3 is TGTGCCAGCAGCTTGGAAGGCAGGGGGACCACTGAAGCTTTCTTT.

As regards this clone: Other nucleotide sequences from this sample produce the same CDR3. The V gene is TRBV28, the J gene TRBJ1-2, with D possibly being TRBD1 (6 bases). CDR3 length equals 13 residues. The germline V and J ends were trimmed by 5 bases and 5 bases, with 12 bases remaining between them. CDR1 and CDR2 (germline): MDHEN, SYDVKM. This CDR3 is CASSPGTPYGYTF. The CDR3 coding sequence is TGTGCCAGCAGTCCCGGGACACCGTATGGCTACACCTTC.

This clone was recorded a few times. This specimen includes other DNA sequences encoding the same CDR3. The CDR3 DNA reads TGTGCCAGCAGCTTAGACAGGGAGACCCAGTACTTC. The encoded protein is CASSLDRETQYF. The chain has TRBV7-2 and TRBJ2-5; D is possibly TRBD1 (5 bases). Per germline, CDR1 SGHTA and CDR2 FQGNSA. This CDR3 contains 12 residues. Trimming left V 1 base short and J 5 bases short, with 5 bases between.

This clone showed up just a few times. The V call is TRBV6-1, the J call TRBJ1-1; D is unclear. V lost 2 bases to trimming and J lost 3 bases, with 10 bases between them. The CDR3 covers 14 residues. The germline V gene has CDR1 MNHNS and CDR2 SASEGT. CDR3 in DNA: TGTGCCAGCAGTGAAACTGTGTCGTACACTGAAGCTTTCTTT. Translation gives CASSETVSYTEAFF.

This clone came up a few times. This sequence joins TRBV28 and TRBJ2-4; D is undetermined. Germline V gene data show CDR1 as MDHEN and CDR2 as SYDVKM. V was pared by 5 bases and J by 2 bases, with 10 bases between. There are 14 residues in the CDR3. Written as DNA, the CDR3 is TGTGCCAGCAGTATCCCGAGGTCCAAAAACATTCAGTACTTC. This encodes CASSIPRSKNIQYF.

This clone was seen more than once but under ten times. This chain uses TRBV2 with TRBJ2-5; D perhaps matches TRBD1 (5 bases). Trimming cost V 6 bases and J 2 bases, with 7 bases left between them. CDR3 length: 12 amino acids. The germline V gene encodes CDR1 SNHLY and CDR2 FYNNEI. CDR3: CASRDNQETQYF. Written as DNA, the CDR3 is TGTGCCAGCAGGGACAATCAAGAGACCCAGTACTTC.

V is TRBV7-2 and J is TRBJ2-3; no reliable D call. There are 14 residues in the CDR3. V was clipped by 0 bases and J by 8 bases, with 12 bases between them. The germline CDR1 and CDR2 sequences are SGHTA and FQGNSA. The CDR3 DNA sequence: TGTGCCAGCAGCTTAGCGCCTGGTAAGGCTACGCAGTATTTT. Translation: CASSLAPGKATQYF.

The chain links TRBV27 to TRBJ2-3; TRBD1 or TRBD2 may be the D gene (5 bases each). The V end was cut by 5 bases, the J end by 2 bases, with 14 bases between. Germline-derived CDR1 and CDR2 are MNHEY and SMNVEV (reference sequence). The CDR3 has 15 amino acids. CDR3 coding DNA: TGTGCCAGCAGTATGGGACGGCGTAACACAGATACGCAGTATTTT. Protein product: CASSMGRRNTDTQYF.

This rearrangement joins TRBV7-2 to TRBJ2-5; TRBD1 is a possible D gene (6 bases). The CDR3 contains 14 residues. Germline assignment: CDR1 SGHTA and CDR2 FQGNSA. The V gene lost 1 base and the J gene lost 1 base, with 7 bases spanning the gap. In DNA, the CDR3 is TGTGCCAGCAGCTTAGGGACAGCCCAAGAGACCCAGTACTTC. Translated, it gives CASSLGTAQETQYF.

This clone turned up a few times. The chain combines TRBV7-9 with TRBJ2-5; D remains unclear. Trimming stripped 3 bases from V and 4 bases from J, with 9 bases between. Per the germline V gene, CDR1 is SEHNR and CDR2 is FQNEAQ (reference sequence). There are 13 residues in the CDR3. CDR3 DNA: TGTGCCAGCAGCTTTTCCTCGACAGAGACCCAGTACTTC. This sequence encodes CASSFSSTETQYF.

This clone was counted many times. The CDR3 protein is CAFGTGATVGGELFF. DNA of the CDR3: TGTGCCTTCGGGACAGGGGCCACCGTTGGCGGGGAGCTGTTTTTT. The J gene is TRBJ2-2, the V gene TRBV30; 10 bases map to TRBD1. The CDR3 extends over 15 amino acids. CDR1 is GTSNPN, CDR2 SVGIG, per germline (reference sequence). The junction had 12 bases not matched to a gene; V was cut back by 7 bases and J by 7 bases. Combining the CDR3 with reference TRBV30 and TRBJ2-2 gives the whole variable domain SQTIHQWPATLVQPVGSPLSLECTVEGTSNPNLYWYRQAAGRGLQLLFYSVGIGQISSEVPQNLSASRPQDRQFILSSKKLLLSDSGFYLCAFGTGATVGGELFFGEGSRLTVL.

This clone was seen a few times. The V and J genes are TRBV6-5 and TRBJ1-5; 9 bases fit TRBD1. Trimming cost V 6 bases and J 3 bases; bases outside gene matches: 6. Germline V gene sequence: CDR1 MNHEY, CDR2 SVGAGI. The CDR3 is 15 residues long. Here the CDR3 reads CASSLGQGINQPQHF. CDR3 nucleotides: TGTGCCAGCAGCCTCGGACAGGGGATCAATCAGCCCCAGCATTTT.

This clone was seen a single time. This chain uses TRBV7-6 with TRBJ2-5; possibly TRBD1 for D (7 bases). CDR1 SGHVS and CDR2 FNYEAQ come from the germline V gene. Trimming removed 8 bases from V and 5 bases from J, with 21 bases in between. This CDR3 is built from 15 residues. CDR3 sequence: CASAFVGGGVETQYF. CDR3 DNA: TGTGCCAGCGCGTTTGTAGGGGGCGGGGTTGAGACCCAGTACTTC.

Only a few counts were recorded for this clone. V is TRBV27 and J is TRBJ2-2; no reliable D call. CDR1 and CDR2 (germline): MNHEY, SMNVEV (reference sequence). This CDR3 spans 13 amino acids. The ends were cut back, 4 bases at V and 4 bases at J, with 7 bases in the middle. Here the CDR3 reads CASSSRVTGELFF. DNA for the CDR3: TGTGCCAGCAGTTCAAGGGTCACCGGGGAGCTGTTTTTT.

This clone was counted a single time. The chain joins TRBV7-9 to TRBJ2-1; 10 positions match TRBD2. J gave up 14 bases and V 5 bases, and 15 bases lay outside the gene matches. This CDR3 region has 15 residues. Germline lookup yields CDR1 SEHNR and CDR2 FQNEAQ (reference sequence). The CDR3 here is CASSPRVGAGGSKFF. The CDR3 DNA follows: TGTGCCAGCAGCCCCCGGGTAGGAGCGGGAGGGTCTAAGTTCTTC.